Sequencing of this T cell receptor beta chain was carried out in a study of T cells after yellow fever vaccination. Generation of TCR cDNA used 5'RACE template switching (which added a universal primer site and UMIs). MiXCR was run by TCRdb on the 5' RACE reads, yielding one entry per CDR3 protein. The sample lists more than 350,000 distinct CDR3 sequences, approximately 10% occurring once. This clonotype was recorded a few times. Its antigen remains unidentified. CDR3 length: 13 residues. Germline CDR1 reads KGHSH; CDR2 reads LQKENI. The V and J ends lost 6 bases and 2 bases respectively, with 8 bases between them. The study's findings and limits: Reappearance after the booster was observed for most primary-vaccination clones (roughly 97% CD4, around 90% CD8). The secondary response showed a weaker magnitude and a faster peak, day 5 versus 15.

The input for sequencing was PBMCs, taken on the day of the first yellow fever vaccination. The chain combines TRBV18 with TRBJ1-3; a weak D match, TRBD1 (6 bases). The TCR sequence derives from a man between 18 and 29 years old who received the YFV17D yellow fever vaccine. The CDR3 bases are TGTGCCAGCTCGCGGGACACTGGAAACACCATATATTTT. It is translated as CASSRDTGNTIYF. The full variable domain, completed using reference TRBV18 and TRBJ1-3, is NAGVMQNPRHLVRRRGQEARLRCSPMKGHSHVYWYRQLPEEGLKFMVYLQKENIIDESGMPKERFSAEFPKEGPSILRIQQVVRGDSAAYFCASSRDTGNTIYFGEGSWLTVV.